One sample yielded the 25 T cell receptor beta chains listed below, sequenced in a study of cytomegalovirus exposure and HLA in healthy donors. PCR primers comprised 60 Vbeta and 13 Jbeta primers. Profiled with immunoSEQ multiplex PCR; TCRdb holds only in-frame clones, not every one. Of around 86,000 clones listed, about three quarters were seen once; the top ten hold approximately 3.2%. Sequences were obtained from PBMCs. Source of these receptors: a middle-aged man in good health and CMV-seropositive.

The CDR3 sequence: CALRSADTQYF. CDR3 sequence (DNA): TGTGCCCTACGGAGTGCTGATACGCAGTATTTT. This chain links TRBV30 with TRBJ2-3, with D hard to call. Trimming cost V 8 bases and J 6 bases, with 12 bases left between them. The CDR3 extends over 11 amino acids. Germline V gives CDR1 GTSNPN, CDR2 SVGIG (reference sequence).

The rearrangement joins TRBV11-1 to TRBJ2-2; D is unclear. The germline CDR1 and CDR2 sequences are SGHAT and FQDESV (reference sequence). Deletions cut 4 bases from V and 6 bases from J, with 12 bases between. This CDR3 comprises 14 residues. The CDR3 DNA follows: TGTGCCAGCAGCTCCTCTAGGAAAGCCGGGGAGCTGTTTTTT. Amino acid sequence: CASSSSRKAGELFF.

Regarding this clone: Germline and junction disagree at one end, which may indicate a read error. This sample includes further DNA sequences coding for the same CDR3. V usage is TRBV2 and J usage is TRBJ1-4; D gene uncertain. Per germline, CDR1 SNHLY and CDR2 FYNNEI. The CDR3 consists of 13 residues. The DNA of the CDR3 is TGTGCCAGCAGTGAGGGCACCAAAGAAAAGCTGTTTTTT. This gives the protein CASSEGTKEKLFF.

The chain employs TRBV5-1 and TRBJ1-1, with D hard to call. V lost 2 bases to trimming and J lost 0 bases, with 5 bases between them. CDR3 length equals 13 residues. Germline assignment: CDR1 SGHRS and CDR2 YFSETQ. For the CDR3, the DNA is TGCGCCAGCAGCTTACATCTGAACACTGAAGCTTTCTTT. Translation: CASSLHLNTEAFF.

The V gene is TRBV6-4, the J gene TRBJ1-1; the D is unclear. The CDR3 loop spans 15 amino acids. Trimming removed 6 bases from V and 0 bases from J, with 14 bases in between. Germline CDR1 reads MRHNA; CDR2 reads SNTAGT. The chain's CDR3 is CASRETTGMNTEAFF. DNA for the CDR3: TGTGCCAGCAGAGAAACGACGGGGATGAACACTGAAGCTTTCTTT.

This sequence joins TRBV4-1 and TRBJ2-7; the D gene is possibly TRBD2 (6 bases). Germline V CDR1 and CDR2: MGHRA, YSYEKL. Trimming stripped 3 bases from V and 0 bases from J, with 12 bases between. The CDR3 contains 15 residues. The CDR3 loop reads CASSQPRTNSYEQYF. DNA for the CDR3: TGCGCCAGCAGCCAGCCAAGGACTAACTCCTACGAGCAGTACTTC.

The chain uses TRBV2 and TRBJ1-5, with TRBD1 identical over 9 bases. The CDR3 runs to 17 residues. V dropped 5 bases and J dropped 5; count of bases not matched to a gene: 13. Germline V lookup: CDR1 SNHLY, CDR2 FYNNEI. CDR3 sequence: CASSLGAGQGYYQPQHF. CDR3 sequence (DNA): TGTGCCAGCAGTCTTGGGGCGGGACAGGGTTATTATCAGCCCCAGCATTTT. The full variable domain, its missing parts supplied by reference TRBV2 and TRBJ1-5, is EPEVTQTPSHQVTQMGQEVILRCVPISNHLYFYWYRQILGQKVEFLVSFYNNEISEKSEIFDDQFSVERPDGSNFTLKIRSTKLEDSAMYFCASSLGAGQGYYQPQHFGDGTRLSIL.

The rearrangement joins TRBV13 to TRBJ2-5; TRBD1 aligns across 9 bases. CDR3 length: 16 amino acids. The V and J ends lost 5 bases and 2 bases, in that order; junction bases with no gene match: 9. Looked up from germline, CDR1 is PRHDT and CDR2 is FYEKMQ (reference sequence). CDR3 nucleotide sequence: TGTGCCAGCAGCCTGCGGGACAGGGATTTGCAAGAGACCCAGTACTTC. Protein sequence: CASSLRDRDLQETQYF.

The genes are TRBV5-1 and TRBJ2-3, with 8 bases that match TRBD2. The CDR3 has 15 residues. In germline, CDR1 is SGHRS, CDR2 YFSETQ. V trimming: 4 bases; J trimming: 2 bases; junction bases outside the gene matches: 6. This CDR3 reads CASSLSGLDTDTQYF. The CDR3 DNA reads TGCGCCAGCAGCCTCTCGGGACTAGACACAGATACGCAGTATTTT.

The chain employs TRBV6-5 and TRBJ1-5; maybe TRBD1 (6 bases). The CDR3 is made up of 13 amino acids. CDR1 MNHEY and CDR2 SVGAGI come from the germline V gene. With 6 bases removed from V and 1 base from J, the gap between germline ends came to 7 bases. The DNA for the CDR3 is TGTGCCAGCAGAGGACAGAGCAATCAGCCCCAGCATTTT. Its protein product is CASRGQSNQPQHF.

The chain has TRBV5-4 and TRBJ1-3; D is possibly TRBD1 (5 bases). Germline V gives CDR1 SGHNT, CDR2 YYREEE (reference sequence). CDR3 length: 15 residues. V shed 2 bases and J shed 2 bases, with 11 bases lying between them. CDR3 nucleotides: TGTGCCAGCAGCTTAAAAGGGGAGGCTGGAAACACCATATATTTT. This encodes CASSLKGEAGNTIYF. Filled out from reference TRBV5-4 and TRBJ1-3, the complete variable domain reads ETGVTQSPTHLIKTRGQQVTLRCSSQSGHNTVSWYQQALGQGPQFIFQYYREEENGRGNFPPRFSGLQFPNYSSELNVNALELDDSALYLCASSLKGEAGNTIYFGEGSWLTVV.

V is TRBV12-5 and J is TRBJ1-3; D is undetermined. The CDR3 totals 14 residues. CDR1 and CDR2 from the germline V gene are LGHNT and FRNRAP. Trimming left V 2 bases short and J 4 bases short, with 9 bases between. CDR3 coding DNA: TGTGCTAGTGGTTTGATGAGGGCCGGAAACACCATATATTTT. This encodes CASGLMRAGNTIYF.

This rearrangement joins TRBV27 to TRBJ1-4; 7 bases line up with TRBD1. From germline, CDR1 is MNHEY and CDR2 SMNVEV (reference sequence). This CDR3 has 14 amino acids. V was pared by 6 bases and J by 7 bases, with 8 bases of the junction left unmatched. This CDR3 is CASRSGGSVEKLFF. The CDR3, as DNA: TGTGCCAGCAGGTCAGGGGGTAGCGTTGAAAAACTGTTTTTT. Based on the CDR3 plus reference TRBV27 and TRBJ1-4, the full variable domain is EAQVTQNPRYLITVTGKKLTVTCSQNMNHEYMSWYRQDPGLGLRQIYYSMNVEVTDKGDVPEGYKVSRKEKRNFPLILESPSPNQTSLYFCASRSGGSVEKLFFGSGTQLSVL.

The chain joins TRBV5-4 to TRBJ2-3; weak D call: TRBD2 (6 bases). V gave up 1 base and J gave up 1 base, with 10 bases separating them. Germline V gene data show CDR1 as SGHNT and CDR2 as YYREEE (reference sequence). This CDR3 contains 15 residues. DNA for the CDR3: TGTGCCAGCAGCTTGAATCTAGCGCGCACAGATACGCAGTATTTT. Protein sequence: CASSLNLARTDTQYF.

The V gene is TRBV19, the J gene TRBJ2-7, with 9 bases identical to TRBD2. This CDR3 is built from 16 residues. Germline V lookup: CDR1 LNHDA, CDR2 SQIVND (reference sequence). With 3 bases clipped from V and 6 bases from J, the junction kept 12 bases outside the gene matches. The CDR3 nucleotides are TGTGCCAGTAGTATCTGGGCGGGAGGGGGTTTGGGCGAGCAGTACTTC. Translated, it gives CASSIWAGGGLGEQYF.

By its share, this clone is medium-sized (0.01 to 0.1%). The genes are TRBV5-6 and TRBJ1-5; the D gene is possibly TRBD1 (5 bases). The V and J ends lost 0 bases and 7 bases respectively, with 11 bases between them. This CDR3 is 14 amino acids long. Per germline, CDR1 SGHDT and CDR2 YYEEEE. CDR3 DNA sequence: TGTGCCAGCAGCTTGGAGGCCTCAGGGCAGCCCCAGCATTTT. Its protein is CASSLEASGQPQHF.

CDR3: CACRLAGVYEQYF. Written as DNA, the CDR3 is TGTGCCTGTAGACTAGCGGGAGTTTACGAGCAGTACTTC. This chain connects TRBV30 to TRBJ2-7, with 12 bases that match TRBD2. The CDR3 loop spans 13 amino acids. V trimming: 6 bases; J trimming: 4 bases; junction bases outside the gene matches: 4. Germline V CDR1 and CDR2: GTSNPN, SVGIG (reference sequence). Full variable domain (rest looked up from reference TRBV30 and TRBJ2-7): SQTIHQWPATLVQPVGSPLSLECTVEGTSNPNLYWYRQAAGRGLQLLFYSVGIGQISSEVPQNLSASRPQDRQFILSSKKLLLSDSGFYLCACRLAGVYEQYFGPGTRLTVT.

The table lists this clone with a few counts. This rearrangement joins TRBV30 to TRBJ2-5, with 8 bases fitting TRBD2. The V gene's germline CDR1 is GTSNPN and CDR2 SVGIG (reference sequence). V was clipped by 5 bases and J by 1 base; unmatched bases: 3. This CDR3 contains 13 residues. CDR3 protein: CAWAGGAQETQYF. In DNA form, the CDR3 reads TGTGCCTGGGCCGGGGGGGCCCAAGAGACCCAGTACTTC. The variable domain in full, with the rest retrieved from reference TRBV30 and TRBJ2-5, is SQTIHQWPATLVQPVGSPLSLECTVEGTSNPNLYWYRQAAGRGLQLLFYSVGIGQISSEVPQNLSASRPQDRQFILSSKKLLLSDSGFYLCAWAGGAQETQYFGPGTRLLVL.

This clone was detected a few times. J is TRBJ2-5 and V is TRBV11-2; D unclear. TRBJ2-7 matches the DNA end more closely, so the J call is doubtful. CDR1 is SGHAT, CDR2 FQNNGV, per germline. The CDR3 runs to 13 residues. The CDR3 protein is CASSLVPLHEQYF. CDR3 nucleotide sequence: TGTGCCAGCAGCTTAGTACCGCTCCACGAGCAGTACTTC.

This clone occurred a few times. The genes are TRBV6-1 and TRBJ2-2; D gene uncertain. V shed 8 bases and J shed 3 bases, with 10 bases lying between them. Per germline, CDR1 MNHNS and CDR2 SASEGT. The length of the CDR3 is 13 residues. The CDR3 nucleotides are TGTGCCAGCGAACGACTTTACACCGGGGAGCTGTTTTTT. This sequence encodes CASERLYTGELFF.

The chain is built from TRBV7-9 and TRBJ2-5; tentative D call: TRBD1 (5 bases). Trimming left V 4 bases short and J 1 base short, with 10 bases between. Per the germline V gene, CDR1 is SEHNR and CDR2 is FQNEAQ (reference sequence). The CDR3 runs to 14 residues. CDR3 amino acids: CASSSQVLQETQYF. As DNA, the CDR3 is TGTGCCAGCAGCTCACAGGTCCTCCAAGAGACCCAGTACTTC.

This sequence joins TRBV19 and TRBJ2-7; 8 bases map to TRBD2. V was pared by 1 base and J by 0 bases, with 5 bases of the junction left unmatched. CDR1 and CDR2 (germline): LNHDA, SQIVND (reference sequence). CDR3 length: 16 amino acids. The CDR3 region is CASSIGSGTSSYEQYF. CDR3 bases: TGTGCCAGTAGTATAGGTAGCGGGACAAGCTCCTACGAGCAGTACTTC.

This clone was recorded only once. The V call is TRBV11-2, the J call TRBJ2-7, with D maybe TRBD1 (6 bases). CDR3 length equals 14 residues. In germline, CDR1 is SGHAT, CDR2 FQNNGV. Deletions cut 5 bases from V and 6 bases from J, with 17 bases between. The CDR3 loop is CASSLIQGVSEQYF. CDR3 sequence (DNA): TGTGCCAGCAGCCTCATACAGGGAGTAAGCGAGCAGTACTTC.

The chain combines TRBV5-4 with TRBJ2-2; 10 bases fit TRBD2. With V trimmed by 5 bases and J by 4 bases, 8 bases remained unmatched. This CDR3 region has 16 residues. CDR1 SGHNT and CDR2 YYREEE come from the germline V gene (reference sequence). CDR3 DNA: TGTGCCAGCAGTCCCGGGACTAGCGCACCCACCGGGGAGCTGTTTTTT. Translation: CASSPGTSAPTGELFF.

The V gene is TRBV11-3, the J gene TRBJ1-1; no clear D gene. The CDR3 consists of 13 residues. Deletions cut 9 bases from V and 3 bases from J, with 14 bases between. CDR1 is SGHNT and CDR2 is YENEEA in the germline V gene. The CDR3 is CASVGERDTEAFF. CDR3 in DNA: TGTGCCAGTGTCGGCGAGAGGGACACTGAAGCTTTCTTT. Variable domain in full (rest from reference TRBV11-3 and TRBJ1-1): EAGVVQSPRYKIIEKKQPVAFWCNPISGHNTLYWYLQNLGQGPELLIRYENEEAVDDSQLPKDRFSAERLKGVDSTLKIQPAELGDSAVYLCASVGERDTEAFFGQGTRLTVV.